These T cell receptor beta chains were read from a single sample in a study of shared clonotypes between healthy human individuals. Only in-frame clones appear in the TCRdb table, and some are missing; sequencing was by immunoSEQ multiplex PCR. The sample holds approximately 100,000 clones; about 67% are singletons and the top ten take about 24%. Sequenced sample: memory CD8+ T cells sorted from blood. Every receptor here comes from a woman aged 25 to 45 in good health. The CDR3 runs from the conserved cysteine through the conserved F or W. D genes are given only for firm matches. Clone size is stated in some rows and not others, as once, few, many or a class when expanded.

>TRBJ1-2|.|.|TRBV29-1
TGCAGCGTGTACACTCCACGGCTGGGCTACACCTTC
CSVYTPRLGYTF
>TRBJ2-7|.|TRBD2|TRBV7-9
TGTGCCAGCAGCTGGGCGGGAGGCTTCTACGAGCAGTACTTC
CASSWAGGFYEQYF
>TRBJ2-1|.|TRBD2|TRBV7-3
TGTGCCAGCAGCTTAGGACTAGCGCCGAATGAGCAGTTCTTC
CASSLGLAPNEQFF
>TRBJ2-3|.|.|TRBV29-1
TGCAGCGTTGAAAAATGGTTAGAAAGCACAGATACGCAGTATTTT
CSVEKWLESTDTQYF
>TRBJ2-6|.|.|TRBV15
TGTGCCACCAGCAGAGACTTGAGCTCTGGGGCCAACGTCCTGACTTTC
CATSRDLSSGANVLTF
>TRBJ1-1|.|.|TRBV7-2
TGTGCCAGCAGCCTGAGGATGGGACAAGTCAACACTGAAGCTTTCTTT
CASSLRMGQVNTEAFF
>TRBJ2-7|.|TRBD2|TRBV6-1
TGTGCCAGCAGTGAAGAGACAGGGGGGAGACTAGCGGGAGCCGATAGATACGAGCAGTACTTC
CASSEETGGRLAGADRYEQYF
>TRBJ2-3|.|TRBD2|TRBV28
TGTGCCAGCAGTTTACCCTACGGGAGGGACACAGATACGCAGTATTTT
CASSLPYGRDTDTQYF
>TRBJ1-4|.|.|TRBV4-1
TGCGCCAGCAGCCAAGTAGGGATCGGGGGTAATGAAAAACTGTTTTTT
CASSQVGIGGNEKLFF
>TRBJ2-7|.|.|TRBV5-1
TGCGCCAGCAGCCGCCGAGGAGGGTGGGTTCGCGAGCAGTACTTC
CASSRRGGWVREQYF
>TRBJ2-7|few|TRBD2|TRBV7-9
TGTGCCAGCAGCGAAACTAGCGGGACGATAAACGAGCAGTACTTC
CASSETSGTINEQYF
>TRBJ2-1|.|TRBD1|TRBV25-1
TGTGCCAGTAAAGTGGGACAGAGCTCCTACAATGAGCAGTTCTTC
CASKVGQSSYNEQFF
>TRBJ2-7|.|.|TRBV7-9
TGTGCCAGCGGCTCCCGATCCGGGGACTCGATCACCTACGAGCAGTACTTC
CASGSRSGDSITYEQYF
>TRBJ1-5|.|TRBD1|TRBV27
TGTGCCAGCAGTCTGACAGGGCAACGGCAGCCCCAGCATTTT
CASSLTGQRQPQHF
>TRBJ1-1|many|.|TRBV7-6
TGTGCCAGCAGCTTAGTATCCGTTGAAGCTTTCTTT
CASSLVSVEAFF
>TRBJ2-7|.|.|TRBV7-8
TGTGCCAGCAGCCCGACACCCGCCTACGAGCAGTACTTC
CASSPTPAYEQYF
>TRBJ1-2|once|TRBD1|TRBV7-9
TGTGCCAGCAGCCGCGGACAGGCGAAGAGAGGCTATGGCTACACCTTC
CASSRGQAKRGYGYTF
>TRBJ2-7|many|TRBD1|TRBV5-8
TGTGCCAGCAGCGGTGGGGACAGCTCCTACGAGCAGTACTTC
CASSGGDSSYEQYF
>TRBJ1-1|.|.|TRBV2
TGTGCCAGCAGTGGCTTGACGGGGAACACTGAAGCTTTCTTT
CASSGLTGNTEAFF
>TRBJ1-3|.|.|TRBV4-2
TGTGCCAGCAGCCAAGTAGGAGGAAACACCATATATTTT
CASSQVGGNTIYF
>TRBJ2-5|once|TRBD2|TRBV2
TGTGCCAGCACTTGGACTAGCGGGAGGGTACTGAAGTGGACCCAGTACTTC
CASTWTSGRVLKWTQYF
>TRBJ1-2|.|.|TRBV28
TGTGCCAGCAGTCCGGACAGCCCCCCTGGCTACACCTTC
CASSPDSPPGYTF
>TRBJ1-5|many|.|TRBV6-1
TGTGCCAGCAGTGGGGGCAGGGGCAATCAGCCCCAGCATTTT
CASSGGRGNQPQHF
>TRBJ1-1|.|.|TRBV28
TGTGCCAGCAGTTTCGTGGGGACCGAATTACCTGAAACTTTCTTT
CASSFVGTELPETFF
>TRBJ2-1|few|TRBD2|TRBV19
TGTGCCAGTAACCCTAGCGGGAGTCCCTTCTATGAGCAGTTCTTC
CASNPSGSPFYEQFF
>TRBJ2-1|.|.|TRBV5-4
TGTGCCAGCAGCTCCCTACGGAGCTCGGAAGGGTACAATGAGCAGTTCTTC
CASSSLRSSEGYNEQFF
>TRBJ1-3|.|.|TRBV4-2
TGTGCCAGCAGCCAATCCTCAGGCTCCTCTGGAAACACCATATATTTT
CASSQSSGSSGNTIYF
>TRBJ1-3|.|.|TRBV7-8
TGTGCCAGCAGCCACCCACCGGGGGCTGGAAACACCATATATTTT
CASSHPPGAGNTIYF
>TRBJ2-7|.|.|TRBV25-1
TGTGCCAGCAGTCAAGGGAGGACAGGTAACGGCTACGAGCAGTACTTC
CASSQGRTGNGYEQYF
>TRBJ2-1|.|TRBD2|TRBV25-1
TGTGCCAGCAGCGGGACTAGCGGGGAGTGGAATGAGCAGTTCTTC
CASSGTSGEWNEQFF
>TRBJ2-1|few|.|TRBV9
TGTGCCAGCAGCCTTGGGGGCGGGAGCGATGAGCAGTTCTTC
CASSLGGGSDEQFF
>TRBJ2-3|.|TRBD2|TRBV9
TGTGCCAGCAGCGCATCGTCTAGCGGACTTTTTCAAGATACGCAGTATTTT
CASSASSSGLFQDTQYF
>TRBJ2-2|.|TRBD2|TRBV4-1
TGCGCCAGCAGCCTGACTAGCGGGAAAGGGGAGCTGTTTTTT
CASSLTSGKGELFF
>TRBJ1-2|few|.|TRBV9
TGTGCCAGCAGCGTAGATTCGAGGCTAGCTAACTATGGCTACACCTTC
CASSVDSRLANYGYTF
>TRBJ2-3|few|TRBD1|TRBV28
TGTGCCAGCAGTCCCTGGGACAGTAGCACAGATACGCAGTATTTT
CASSPWDSSTDTQYF
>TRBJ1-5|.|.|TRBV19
TGTGCCAGTAGTACGGGGGCGCCCCAGCATTTT
CASSTGAPQHF
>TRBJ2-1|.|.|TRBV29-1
TGCAGCGTTGTGGAGAGCTTAGGGGGGTTCTTC
CSVVESLGGFF
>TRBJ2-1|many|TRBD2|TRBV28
TGTGCCAGTACAGGACTAGCGGGAGTACTAAGCTCCTACAATGAGCAGTTCTTC
CASTGLAGVLSSYNEQFF
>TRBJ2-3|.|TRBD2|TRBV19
TGTGCCAGTAGGGTAGCGGGGACCACAGATACGCAGTATTTT
CASRVAGTTDTQYF
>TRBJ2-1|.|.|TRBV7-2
TGTGCCAGCAGCACCTACCTAGAAAATGAGCAGTTCTTC
CASSTYLENEQFF
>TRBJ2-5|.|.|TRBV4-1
TGCGCCAGCAGCCCCCGTGGGGGGCTCGGAGAGACCCAGTACTTC
CASSPRGGLGETQYF
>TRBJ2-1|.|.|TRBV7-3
TGTGCCAGCAGCTTAAACGGCGGGAATGAGCAGTTCTTC
CASSLNGGNEQFF
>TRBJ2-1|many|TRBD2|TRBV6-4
TGTGCCAGCAGTGACTCTACGGGGGAGGGATACAATGAGCAGTTCTTC
CASSDSTGEGYNEQFF
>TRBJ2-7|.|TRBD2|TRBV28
TGTGCCAGCACCAAGATAGCGGGAGGGCCGTGGGAGCAGTACTTC
CASTKIAGGPWEQYF
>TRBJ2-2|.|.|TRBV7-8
TGTGCCAGCAGCCTTCGACTACCAAGGGAGCTGTTTTTT
CASSLRLPRELFF
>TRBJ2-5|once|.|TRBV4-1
TGCGCCAGCAGCCGAAGAGGCCCCGGAGAACCCAACCAAGAGACCCAGTACTTC
CASSRRGPGEPNQETQYF
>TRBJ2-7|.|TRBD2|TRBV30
TGTGCCTGGACCGGCGGGAGGTCGCGCGAGCAGTACTTC
CAWTGGRSREQYF
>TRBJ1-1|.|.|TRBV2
TGTGCCCAGCAGGCAGCGAACACTGAAGCTTTCTTT
CAQQAANTEAFF
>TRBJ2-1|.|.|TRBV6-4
TGTGCCAGCAGTGACTTCGGCGGGAATGAGCAGTTCTTC
CASSDFGGNEQFF
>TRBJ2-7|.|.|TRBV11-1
TGTGCCAGCAGCCTCCATTTGGCCTACGAGCAGTACTTC
CASSLHLAYEQYF
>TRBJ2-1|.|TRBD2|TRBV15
TGTGCCACCAGCAGACTAGCGGGAGGACGCGAGCAGTTCTTC
CATSRLAGGREQFF
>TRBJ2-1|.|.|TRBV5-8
TGTGCCAGCAGCTTGACAAGCGGATTCAATGAGCAGTTCTTC
CASSLTSGFNEQFF
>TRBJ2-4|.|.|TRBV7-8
TGTGCCAGCAGCTTAGCAACCAAAAACATTCAGTACTTC
CASSLATKNIQYF
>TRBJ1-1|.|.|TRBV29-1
TGCAGCGTTGAGAGGACTGGGGACACTGAAGCTTTCTTT
CSVERTGDTEAFF